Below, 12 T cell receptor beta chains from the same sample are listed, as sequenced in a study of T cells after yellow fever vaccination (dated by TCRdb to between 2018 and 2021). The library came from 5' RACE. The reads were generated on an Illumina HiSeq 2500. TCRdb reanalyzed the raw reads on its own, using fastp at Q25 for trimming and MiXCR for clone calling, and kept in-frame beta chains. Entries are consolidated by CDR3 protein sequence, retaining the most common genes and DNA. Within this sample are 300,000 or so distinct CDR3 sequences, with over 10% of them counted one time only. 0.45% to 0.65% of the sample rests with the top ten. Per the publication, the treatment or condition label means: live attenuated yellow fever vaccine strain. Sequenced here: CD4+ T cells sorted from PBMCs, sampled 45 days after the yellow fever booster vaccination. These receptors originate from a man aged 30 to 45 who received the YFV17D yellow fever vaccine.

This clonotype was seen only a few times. CDR3 sequence (DNA): TGCAGTGCTAGAGATACAGGAAATTCACCCCTCCACTTT. It translates to CSARDTGNSPLHF. The rearrangement links TRBV20-1 to TRBJ1-6; D possibly corresponds to TRBD1 (5 bases). Deletions cut 0 bases from V and 7 bases from J, with 7 bases between. The CDR3 sequence is 13 residues long. CDR1 and CDR2 (germline): DFQATT, SNEGSKA (reference sequence).

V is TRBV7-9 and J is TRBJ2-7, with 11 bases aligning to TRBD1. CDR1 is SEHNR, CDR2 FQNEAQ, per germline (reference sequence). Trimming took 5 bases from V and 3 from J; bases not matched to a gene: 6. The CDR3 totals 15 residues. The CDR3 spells CASSRNGTGGYEQYF. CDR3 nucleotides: TGTGCCAGCAGCCGAAACGGGACAGGGGGCTACGAGCAGTACTTC.

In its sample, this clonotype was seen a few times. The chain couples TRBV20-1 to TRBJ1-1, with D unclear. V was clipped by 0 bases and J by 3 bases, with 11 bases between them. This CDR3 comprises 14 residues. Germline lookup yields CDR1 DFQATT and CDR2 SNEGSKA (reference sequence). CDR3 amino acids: CSARDRQGYTEAFF. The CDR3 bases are TGCAGTGCTAGAGACCGACAAGGGTACACTGAAGCTTTCTTT.

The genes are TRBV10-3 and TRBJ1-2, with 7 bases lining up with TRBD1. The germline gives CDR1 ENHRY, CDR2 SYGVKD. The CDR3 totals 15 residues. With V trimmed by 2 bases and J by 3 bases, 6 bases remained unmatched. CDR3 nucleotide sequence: TGTGCCATCAGTGAGAGACGGGACAGCCACTATGGCTACACCTTC. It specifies CAISERRDSHYGYTF.

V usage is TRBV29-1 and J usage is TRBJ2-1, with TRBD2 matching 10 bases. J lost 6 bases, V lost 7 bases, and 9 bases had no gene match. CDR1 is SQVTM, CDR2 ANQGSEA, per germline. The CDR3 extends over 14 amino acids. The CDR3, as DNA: TGCAGCGGAACCGGGACTAGCGCGCTCAATGAGCAGTTCTTC. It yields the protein CSGTGTSALNEQFF.

CDR3 in DNA: TGTGCCAGCAGCCCCGACCTAATCGGGGAGCTGTTTTTT. Translated: CASSPDLIGELFF. The chain carries TRBV27 and TRBJ2-2; D unresolved. V was clipped by 6 bases and J by 7 bases, with 12 bases between them. This CDR3 has 13 residues. Looked up from germline, CDR1 is MNHEY and CDR2 is SMNVEV (reference sequence).

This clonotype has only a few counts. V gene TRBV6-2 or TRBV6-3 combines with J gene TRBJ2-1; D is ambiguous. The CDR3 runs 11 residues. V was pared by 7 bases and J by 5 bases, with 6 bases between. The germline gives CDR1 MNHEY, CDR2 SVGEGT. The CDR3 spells CASTQNNEQFF. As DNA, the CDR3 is TGTGCCAGCACCCAGAACAATGAGCAGTTCTTC.

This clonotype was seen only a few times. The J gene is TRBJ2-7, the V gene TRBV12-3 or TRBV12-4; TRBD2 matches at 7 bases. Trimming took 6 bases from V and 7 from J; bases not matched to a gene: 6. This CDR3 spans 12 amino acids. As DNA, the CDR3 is TGTGCCAGCAGCCGCCCCGGGGGGGAGCAGTACTTC. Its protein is CASSRPGGEQYF.

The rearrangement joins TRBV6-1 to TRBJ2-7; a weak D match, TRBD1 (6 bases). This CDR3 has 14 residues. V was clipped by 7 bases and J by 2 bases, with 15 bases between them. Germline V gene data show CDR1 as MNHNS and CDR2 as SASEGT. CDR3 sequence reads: CASTPRTDPYEQYF. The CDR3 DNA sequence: TGTGCCAGCACCCCTCGGACAGATCCCTACGAGCAGTACTTC.

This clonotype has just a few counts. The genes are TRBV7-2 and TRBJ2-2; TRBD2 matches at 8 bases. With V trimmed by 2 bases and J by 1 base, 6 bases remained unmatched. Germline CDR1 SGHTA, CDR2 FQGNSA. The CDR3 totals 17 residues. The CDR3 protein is CASSLRASGRNTGELFF. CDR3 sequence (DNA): TGTGCCAGCAGCTTAAGGGCTAGCGGGCGGAACACCGGGGAGCTGTTTTTT.

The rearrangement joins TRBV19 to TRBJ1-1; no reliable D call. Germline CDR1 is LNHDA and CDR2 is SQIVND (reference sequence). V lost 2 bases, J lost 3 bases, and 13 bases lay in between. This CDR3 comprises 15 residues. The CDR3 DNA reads TGTGCCAGTAGTATACTTCCCGGGGTGGACACTGAAGCTTTCTTT. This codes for CASSILPGVDTEAFF.

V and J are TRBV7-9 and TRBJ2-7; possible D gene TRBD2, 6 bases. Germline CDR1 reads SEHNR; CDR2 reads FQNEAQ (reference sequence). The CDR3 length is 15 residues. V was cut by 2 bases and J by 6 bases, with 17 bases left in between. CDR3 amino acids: CASSLITGAVSEQYF. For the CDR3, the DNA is TGTGCCAGCAGCTTAATTACGGGAGCGGTGAGCGAGCAGTACTTC.